This T cell receptor beta chain was identified in a study of shared clonotypes between healthy human individuals. The repertoire was sequenced with immunoSEQ multiplex PCR; TCRdb's copy has only in-frame clones and lacks some. Of around 510,000 clones in the sample, roughly 95% are singletons; the top ten hold 0.064%. This clone has a single count. The sequenced material came from naive CD4+ T cells sorted from blood. Subset: CD45RA+ positively selected. This TCR came from a woman in her twenties or thirties in good health.

In nucleotides, the CDR3 is TGCAGCGTTGCTTCATGGGGGGGCCGAAGCACAGATACGCAGTATTTT. This translates into CSVASWGGRSTDTQYF. The chain has TRBV29-1 and TRBJ2-3, with D tentatively TRBD2 (7 bases). The CDR3 covers 16 residues. Germline V gene sequence: CDR1 SQVTM, CDR2 ANQGSEA. The ends were cut back, 4 bases at V and 0 bases at J, with 17 bases in the middle.